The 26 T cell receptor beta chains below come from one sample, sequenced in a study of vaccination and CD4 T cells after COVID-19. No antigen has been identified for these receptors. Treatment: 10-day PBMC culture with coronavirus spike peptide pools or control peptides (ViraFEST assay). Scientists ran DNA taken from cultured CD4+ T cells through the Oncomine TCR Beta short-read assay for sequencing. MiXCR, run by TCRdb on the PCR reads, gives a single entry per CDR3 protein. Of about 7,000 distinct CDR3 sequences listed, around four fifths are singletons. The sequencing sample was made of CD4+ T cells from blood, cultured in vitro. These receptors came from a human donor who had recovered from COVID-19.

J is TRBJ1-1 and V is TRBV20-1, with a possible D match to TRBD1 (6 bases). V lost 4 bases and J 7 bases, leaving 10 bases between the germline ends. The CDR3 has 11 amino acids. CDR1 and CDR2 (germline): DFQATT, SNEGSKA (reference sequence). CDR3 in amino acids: CSAKGDIEAFF. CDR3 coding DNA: TGCAGTGCTAAAGGGGACATTGAAGCTTTCTTT.

The CDR3 sequence: CASSPGSVTEAFF. The CDR3 bases are TGCGCCAGCAGCCCCGGGTCTGTCACTGAAGCTTTCTTT. The V gene is TRBV5-1, the J gene TRBJ1-1; D is unresolved. This CDR3 spans 13 amino acids. Germline V CDR1 and CDR2: SGHRS, YFSETQ. Trimming removed 4 bases at V and 4 bases at J, with 11 bases between.

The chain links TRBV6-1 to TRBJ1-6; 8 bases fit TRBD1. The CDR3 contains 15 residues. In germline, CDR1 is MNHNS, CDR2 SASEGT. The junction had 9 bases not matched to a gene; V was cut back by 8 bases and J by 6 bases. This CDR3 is CASRRGPTVNSPLHF. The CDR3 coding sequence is TGTGCCAGCCGCAGGGGGCCTACCGTTAATTCACCCCTCCACTTT.

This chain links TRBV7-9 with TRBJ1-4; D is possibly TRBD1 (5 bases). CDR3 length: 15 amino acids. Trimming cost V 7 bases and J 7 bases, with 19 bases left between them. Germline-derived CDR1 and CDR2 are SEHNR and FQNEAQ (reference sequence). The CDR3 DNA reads TGTGCCAGCACCCCAAGGTCCGGGACGGGTGAAAAACTGTTTTTT. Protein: CASTPRSGTGEKLFF. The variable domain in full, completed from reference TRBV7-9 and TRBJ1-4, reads DTGVSQNPRHKITKRGQNVTFRCDPISEHNRLYWYRQTLGQGPEFLTYFQNEAQLEKSRLLSDRFSAERPKGSFSTLEIQRTEQGDSAMYLCASTPRSGTGEKLFFGSGTQLSVL.

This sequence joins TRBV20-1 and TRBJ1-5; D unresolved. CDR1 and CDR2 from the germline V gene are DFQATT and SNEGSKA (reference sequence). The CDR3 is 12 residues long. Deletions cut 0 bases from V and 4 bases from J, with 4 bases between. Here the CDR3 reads CSAREWNQPQHF. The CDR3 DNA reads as TGCAGTGCTAGAGAATGGAATCAGCCCCAGCATTTT.

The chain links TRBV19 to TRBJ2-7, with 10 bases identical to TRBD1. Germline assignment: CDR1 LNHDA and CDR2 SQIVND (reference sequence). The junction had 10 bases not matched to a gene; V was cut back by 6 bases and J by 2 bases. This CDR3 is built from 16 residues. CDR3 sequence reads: CASSLRQGAVAYEQYF. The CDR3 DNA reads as TGTGCCAGTAGCCTCCGACAGGGGGCCGTCGCCTACGAGCAGTACTTC. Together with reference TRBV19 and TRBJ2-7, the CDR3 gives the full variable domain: DGGITQSPKYLFRKEGQNVTLSCEQNLNHDAMYWYRQDPGQGLRLIYYSQIVNDFQKGDIAEGYSVSREKKESFPLTVTSAQKNPTAFYLCASSLRQGAVAYEQYFGPGTRLTVT.

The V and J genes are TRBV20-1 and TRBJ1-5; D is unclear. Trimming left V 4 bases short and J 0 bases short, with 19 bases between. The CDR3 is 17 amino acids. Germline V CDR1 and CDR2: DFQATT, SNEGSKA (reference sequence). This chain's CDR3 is CSATIYRGFNSNQPQHF. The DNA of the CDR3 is TGCAGTGCTACGATTTATAGAGGGTTTAATAGCAATCAGCCCCAGCATTTT.

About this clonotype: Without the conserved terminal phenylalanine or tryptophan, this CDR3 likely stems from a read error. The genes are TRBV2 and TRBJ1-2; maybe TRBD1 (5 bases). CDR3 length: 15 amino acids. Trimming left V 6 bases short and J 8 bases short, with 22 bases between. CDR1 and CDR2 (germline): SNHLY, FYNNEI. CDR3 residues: CASRERTNKEGGYTL. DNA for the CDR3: TGTGCCAGCAGAGAAAGGACCAATAAAGAGGGGGGCTACACCCTC.

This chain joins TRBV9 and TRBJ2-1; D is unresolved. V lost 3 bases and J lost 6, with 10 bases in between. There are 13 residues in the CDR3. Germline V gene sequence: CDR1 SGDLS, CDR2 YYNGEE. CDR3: CASSGVGFNEQFF. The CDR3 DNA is TGTGCCAGCAGCGGAGTGGGGTTCAATGAGCAGTTCTTC.

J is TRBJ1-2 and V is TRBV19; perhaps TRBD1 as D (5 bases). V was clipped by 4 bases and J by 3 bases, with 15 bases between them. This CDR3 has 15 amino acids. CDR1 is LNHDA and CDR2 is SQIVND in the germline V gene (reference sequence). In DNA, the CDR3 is TGTGCCAGTAGTACCACTTCGACAGCATACTATGGCTACACCTTC. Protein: CASSTTSTAYYGYTF.

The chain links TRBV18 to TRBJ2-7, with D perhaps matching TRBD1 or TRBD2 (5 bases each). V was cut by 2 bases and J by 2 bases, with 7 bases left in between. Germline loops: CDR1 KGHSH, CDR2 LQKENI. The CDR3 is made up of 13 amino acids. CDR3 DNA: TGTGCCAGCTCACCAAAGGGACCCTACGAGCAGTACTTC. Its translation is CASSPKGPYEQYF. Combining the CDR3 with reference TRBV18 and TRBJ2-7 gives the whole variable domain NAGVMQNPRHLVRRRGQEARLRCSPMKGHSHVYWYRQLPEEGLKFMVYLQKENIIDESGMPKERFSAEFPKEGPSILRIQQVVRGDSAAYFCASSPKGPYEQYFGPGTRLTVT.

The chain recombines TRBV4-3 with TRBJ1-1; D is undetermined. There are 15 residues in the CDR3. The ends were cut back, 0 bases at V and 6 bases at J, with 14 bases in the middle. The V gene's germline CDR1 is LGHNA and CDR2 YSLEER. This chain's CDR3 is CASSQDMGISPEAFF. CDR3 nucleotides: TGCGCCAGCAGCCAAGATATGGGGATCTCCCCTGAAGCTTTCTTT.

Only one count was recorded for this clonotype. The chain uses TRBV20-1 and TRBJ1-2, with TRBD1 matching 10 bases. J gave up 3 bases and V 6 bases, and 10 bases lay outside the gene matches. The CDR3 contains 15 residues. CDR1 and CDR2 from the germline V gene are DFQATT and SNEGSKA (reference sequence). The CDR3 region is CSAGTGTGDYYGYTF. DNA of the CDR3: TGCAGTGCCGGAACCGGGACAGGGGATTACTATGGCTACACCTTC.

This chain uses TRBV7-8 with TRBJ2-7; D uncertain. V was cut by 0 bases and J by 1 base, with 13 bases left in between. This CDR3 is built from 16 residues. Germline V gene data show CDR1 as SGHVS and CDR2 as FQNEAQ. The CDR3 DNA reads TGTGCCAGCAGCTTAGCACTGAGACTTCTTTCCTACGAGCAGTACTTC. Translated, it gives CASSLALRLLSYEQYF.

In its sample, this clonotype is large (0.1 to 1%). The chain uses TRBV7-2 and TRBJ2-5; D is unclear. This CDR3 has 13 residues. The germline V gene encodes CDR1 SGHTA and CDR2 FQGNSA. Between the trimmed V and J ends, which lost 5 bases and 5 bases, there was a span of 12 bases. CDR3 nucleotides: TGTGCCAGCAGCCCCGGCTCTCTTGAGACCCAGTACTTC. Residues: CASSPGSLETQYF.

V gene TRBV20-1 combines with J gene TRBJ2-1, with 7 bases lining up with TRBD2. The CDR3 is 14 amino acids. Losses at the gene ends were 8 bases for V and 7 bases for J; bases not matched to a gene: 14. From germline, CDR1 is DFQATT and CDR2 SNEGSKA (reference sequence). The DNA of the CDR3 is TGCAGTCCCAAGAGGAGCGGGAAGGGAAATGAGCAGTTCTTC. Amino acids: CSPKRSGKGNEQFF.

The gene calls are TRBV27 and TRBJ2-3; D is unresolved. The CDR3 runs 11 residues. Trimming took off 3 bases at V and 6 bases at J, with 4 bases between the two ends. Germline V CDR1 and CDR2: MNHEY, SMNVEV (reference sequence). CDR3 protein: CASSFGDTQYF. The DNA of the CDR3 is TGTGCCAGCAGTTTCGGGGATACGCAGTATTTT.

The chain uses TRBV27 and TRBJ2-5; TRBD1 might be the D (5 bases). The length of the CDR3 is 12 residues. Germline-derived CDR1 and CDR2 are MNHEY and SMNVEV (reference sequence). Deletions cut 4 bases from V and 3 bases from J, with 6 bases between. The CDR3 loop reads CASSSREETQYF. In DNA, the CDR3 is TGTGCCAGCAGTTCCAGGGAAGAGACCCAGTACTTC.

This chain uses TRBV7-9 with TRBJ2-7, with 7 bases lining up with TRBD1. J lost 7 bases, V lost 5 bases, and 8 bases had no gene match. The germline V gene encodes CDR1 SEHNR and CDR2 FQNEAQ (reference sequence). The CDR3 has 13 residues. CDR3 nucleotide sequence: TGTGCCAGCAGCGATCAGGGGGTGGGGGAGCAGTACTTC. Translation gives CASSDQGVGEQYF. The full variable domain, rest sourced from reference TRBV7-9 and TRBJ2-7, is DTGVSQNPRHKITKRGQNVTFRCDPISEHNRLYWYRQTLGQGPEFLTYFQNEAQLEKSRLLSDRFSAERPKGSFSTLEIQRTEQGDSAMYLCASSDQGVGEQYFGPGTRLTVT.

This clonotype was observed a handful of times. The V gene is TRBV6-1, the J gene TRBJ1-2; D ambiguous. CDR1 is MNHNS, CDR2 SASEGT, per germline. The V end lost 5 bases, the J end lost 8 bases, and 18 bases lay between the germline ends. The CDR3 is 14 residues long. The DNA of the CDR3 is TGTGCCAGCAGTCCTCAGAGGAGGGTTCGCGGCTACACCTTC. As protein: CASSPQRRVRGYTF.

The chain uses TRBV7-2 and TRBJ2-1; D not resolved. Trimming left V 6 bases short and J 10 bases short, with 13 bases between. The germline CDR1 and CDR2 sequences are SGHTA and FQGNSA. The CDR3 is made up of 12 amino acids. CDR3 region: CASSPSRTEQFF. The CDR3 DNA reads TGTGCCAGCAGTCCCTCCCGTACCGAGCAGTTCTTC.

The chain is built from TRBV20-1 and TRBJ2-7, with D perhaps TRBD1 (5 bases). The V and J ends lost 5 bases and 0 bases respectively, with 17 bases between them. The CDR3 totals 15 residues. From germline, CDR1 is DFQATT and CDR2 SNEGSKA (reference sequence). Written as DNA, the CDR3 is TGCAGTGCTTCAGTCGGCAGGGATAGCTCCTACGAGCAGTACTTC. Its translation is CSASVGRDSSYEQYF.

The CDR3 sequence is CASSKGRVSYTGELFF. CDR3 sequence (DNA): TGTGCCAGTAGCAAAGGGAGGGTGTCGTACACCGGGGAGCTGTTTTTT. V usage is TRBV19 and J usage is TRBJ2-2; TRBD2 aligns across 7 bases. CDR1 LNHDA and CDR2 SQIVND come from the germline V gene (reference sequence). The CDR3 extends over 16 amino acids. V gave up 6 bases and J gave up 3 bases; unmatched junction bases: 10.

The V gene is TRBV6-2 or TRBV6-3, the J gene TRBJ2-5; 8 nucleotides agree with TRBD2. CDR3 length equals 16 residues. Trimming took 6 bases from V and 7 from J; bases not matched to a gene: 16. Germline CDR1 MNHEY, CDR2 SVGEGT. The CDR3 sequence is CASSQVALAGRLTQYF. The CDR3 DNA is TGTGCCAGCAGCCAGGTAGCGCTAGCGGGCCGTTTGACCCAGTACTTC.

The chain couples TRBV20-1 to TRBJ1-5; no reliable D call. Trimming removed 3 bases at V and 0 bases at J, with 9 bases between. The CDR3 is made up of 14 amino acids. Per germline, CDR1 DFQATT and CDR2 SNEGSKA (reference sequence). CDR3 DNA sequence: TGCAGTGCTAGTGGCCAGTATAGCAATCAGCCCCAGCATTTT. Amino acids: CSASGQYSNQPQHF.

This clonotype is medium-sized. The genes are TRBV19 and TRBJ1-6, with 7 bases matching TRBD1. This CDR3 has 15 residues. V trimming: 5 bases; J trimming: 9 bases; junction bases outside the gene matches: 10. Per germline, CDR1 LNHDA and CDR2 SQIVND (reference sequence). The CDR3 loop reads CASSPRTGWGSPLHF. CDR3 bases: TGTGCCAGTAGTCCCAGGACAGGCTGGGGTTCACCCCTCCACTTT.